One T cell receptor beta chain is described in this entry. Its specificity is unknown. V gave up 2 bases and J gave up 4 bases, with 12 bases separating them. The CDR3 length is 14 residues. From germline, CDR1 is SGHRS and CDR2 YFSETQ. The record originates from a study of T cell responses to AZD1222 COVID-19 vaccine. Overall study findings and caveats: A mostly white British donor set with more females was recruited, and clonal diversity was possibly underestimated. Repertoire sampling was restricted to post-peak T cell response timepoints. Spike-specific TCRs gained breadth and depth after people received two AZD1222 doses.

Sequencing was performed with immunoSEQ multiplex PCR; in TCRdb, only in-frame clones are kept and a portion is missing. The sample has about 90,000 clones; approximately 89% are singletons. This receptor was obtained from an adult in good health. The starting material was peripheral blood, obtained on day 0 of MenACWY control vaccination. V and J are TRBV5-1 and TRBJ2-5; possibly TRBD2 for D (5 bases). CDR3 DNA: TGCGCCAGCAGCTTCACTCGGGAAGGAGAGACCCAGTACTTC. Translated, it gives CASSFTREGETQYF.